Listed here are 32 T cell receptor beta chains from one sample, sequenced in a study of blood T cell repertoires in COVID-19. Assay used: immunoSEQ multiplex PCR; TCRdb lists only in-frame clones, some missing. The data show more than 110,000 clones, over 60% seen once. Input material: peripheral blood. These TCRs come from a woman aged 45-65 years with active or convalescent COVID-19.

This sequence joins TRBV6-6 and TRBJ1-1, with D maybe TRBD1 (5 bases). Germline CDR1 reads MNHNY; CDR2 reads SVGAGI (reference sequence). This CDR3 comprises 13 residues. Trimming pared 6 bases from V and 3 bases from J, leaving 11 bases between. CDR3 coding DNA: TGTGCCAGCAGCCCGACAGACGACACTGAAGCTTTCTTT. As protein: CASSPTDDTEAFF.

The V gene is TRBV30, the J gene TRBJ2-7; TRBD1 matches at 12 bases. CDR1 and CDR2 from the germline V gene are GTSNPN and SVGIG (reference sequence). J lost 9 bases, V lost 1 base, and 10 bases had no gene match. The CDR3 covers 15 residues. The CDR3 bases are TGTGCCTGGAGTGCGGCGGGACAGGGGGCTAATGGGCAGTACTTC. This encodes CAWSAAGQGANGQYF.

This clone was seen once. Other DNA sequences in the sample encode the same CDR3. The CDR3 region has the DNA TGCGCCAGCAGCCAGAGACAGGGATCAGGAAACACCATATATTTT. Its protein product is CASSQRQGSGNTIYF. This chain connects TRBV4-3 to TRBJ1-3; TRBD1 matches at 7 bases. V was clipped by 3 bases and J by 4 bases; unmatched bases: 6. Germline V gene sequence: CDR1 LGHNA, CDR2 YSLEER. This CDR3 contains 15 residues.

This chain joins TRBV29-1 and TRBJ2-7; 9 bases are shared with TRBD1. The CDR3 is 13 amino acids. J lost 6 bases, V lost 5 bases, and 8 bases had no gene match. Germline values: CDR1 SQVTM, CDR2 ANQGSEA. For the CDR3, the DNA is TGCAGCGTTTACCCGGGACAGGGCTTCGAGCAGTACTTC. Translated: CSVYPGQGFEQYF.

The chain recombines TRBV2 with TRBJ1-6, with 7 bases matching TRBD1. From germline, CDR1 is SNHLY and CDR2 FYNNEI. V shed 6 bases, J shed 7 bases, and the junction held 9 bases outside the gene matches. The CDR3 contains 15 residues. The CDR3 region has the DNA TGTGCCAGCAGACGAACAGGGGTGGAGAATTCACCCCTCCACTTT. Translated: CASRRTGVENSPLHF.

The CDR3 coding sequence is TGTGCCAGCAGCTTAGCGTGGCGGGGGGGCCCCTACGAGCAGTACTTC. Translation gives CASSLAWRGGPYEQYF. V and J are TRBV7-2 and TRBJ2-7; 9 positions agree with TRBD2. Trimming took 0 bases from V and 2 from J; bases not matched to a gene: 5. The CDR3 extends over 16 amino acids. The V gene's germline CDR1 is SGHTA and CDR2 FQGNSA. Using reference TRBV7-2 and TRBJ2-7 for the parts outside the CDR3, the full variable domain is GAGVSQSPSNKVTEKGKDVELRCDPISGHTALYWYRQSLGQGLEFLIYFQGNSAPDKSGLPSDRFSAERTGGSVSTLTIQRTQQEDSAVYLCASSLAWRGGPYEQYFGPGTRLTVT.

V is TRBV4-3 and J is TRBJ1-2, with D possibly being TRBD1 (6 bases). The CDR3 covers 16 residues. V was cut by 1 base and J by 4 bases, with 16 bases left in between. Germline V lookup: CDR1 LGHNA, CDR2 YSLEER. In nucleotides, the CDR3 is TGCGCCAGCAGCCAAGCCTTGGGGGGGGCTGGCTATGGCTACACCTTC. Protein sequence: CASSQALGGAGYGYTF.

In its sample, this clone was seen once. The rearrangement uses TRBV7-3 and TRBJ2-5, with TRBD2 as a possible D gene (6 bases). V lost 2 bases, J lost 4 bases, and 17 bases lay in between. The CDR3 runs to 16 residues. Germline CDR1 is SGHTA and CDR2 is FQGTGA. The CDR3 sequence is CASSLAPEGERETQYF. The DNA of the CDR3 is TGTGCCAGCAGCTTAGCCCCGGAGGGAGAGCGAGAGACCCAGTACTTC.

The rearrangement joins TRBV30 to TRBJ1-1, with D unclear. Germline V gives CDR1 GTSNPN, CDR2 SVGIG (reference sequence). This CDR3 spans 13 amino acids. The V gene lost 0 bases and the J gene lost 8 bases, with 13 bases spanning the gap. Here the CDR3 reads CAWSVVPETEAFF. CDR3 DNA sequence: TGTGCCTGGAGTGTAGTACCGGAGACGGAAGCTTTCTTT.

This chain joins TRBV2 and TRBJ1-2; D is possibly TRBD1 (5 bases). The CDR3 spans 13 residues. The germline CDR1 and CDR2 sequences are SNHLY and FYNNEI. V dropped 7 bases and J dropped 3 bases, with 12 bases sitting between them. In nucleotides, the CDR3 is TGTGCCAGCACCCAGGGAGGGTACTATGGCTACACCTTC. Translating it yields CASTQGGYYGYTF.

The chain employs TRBV7-2 and TRBJ2-6; D gene uncertain. V was shortened by 1 base and J by 1 base, with 5 bases between the two germline ends. The CDR3 is 15 residues long. The germline V gene encodes CDR1 SGHTA and CDR2 FQGNSA. The CDR3 coding sequence is TGTGCCAGCAGCTTAGTAATTTCTGGGGCCAACGTCCTGACTTTC. Translating it yields CASSLVISGANVLTF.

The CDR3: CSARDRGGAFF. The CDR3 nucleotides are TGCAGTGCGCGGGACAGGGGAGGGGCTTTCTTT. This chain joins TRBV20-1 and TRBJ1-1, with 10 bases that match TRBD1. Germline values: CDR1 DFQATT, CDR2 SNEGSKA (reference sequence). Trimming removed 6 bases from V and 11 bases from J; junction bases left unmatched: 6. This CDR3 is 11 amino acids long.

This clone was recorded a few times. The gene calls are TRBV4-3 and TRBJ2-1; maybe TRBD2 (5 bases). Germline V gene lookup returns CDR1 LGHNA and CDR2 YSLEER. The V and J ends lost 1 base and 6 bases respectively, with 13 bases between them. The CDR3 covers 15 residues. The CDR3 DNA follows: TGCGCCAGCAGCCAAGTAAGGTCTCGGGGCAATGAGCAGTTCTTC. Its translation is CASSQVRSRGNEQFF.

This clone turned up a few times. The CDR3 DNA reads TGTGCCAGCAGCCAAGATTGCGGGACAGATACTGAAGCTTTCTTT. Amino acid sequence: CASSQDCGTDTEAFF. The V call is TRBV3-1 (or the pseudogene TRBV3-2), the J call TRBJ1-1; TRBD1 matches 7 bases. CDR3 length equals 15 residues. The J segment lost 5 bases and the V segment lost 0 bases, leaving 6 bases of the junction unmatched. Germline V CDR1 and CDR2: LGHDT, YNNKEL (reference sequence).

This clone was observed once. This chain's CDR3 is CASSPRGGVNTGELFF. In nucleotides, the CDR3 is TGTGCCAGCAGCCCCCGGGGGGGGGTGAACACCGGGGAGCTGTTTTTT. The chain is built from TRBV7-2 and TRBJ2-2; 8 positions agree with TRBD2. This CDR3 comprises 16 residues. V trimming: 5 bases; J trimming: 1 base; junction bases outside the gene matches: 6. Germline V gene lookup returns CDR1 SGHTA and CDR2 FQGNSA.

V and J are TRBV4-3 and TRBJ2-1; TRBD2 aligns across 11 bases. The germline V gene has CDR1 LGHNA and CDR2 YSLEER. The V segment lost 0 bases and the J segment 8 bases; nucleotides outside the gene matches: 6. There are 16 residues in the CDR3. The CDR3 coding sequence is TGCGCCAGCAGCCAAGAAGGACTAGCGGGCGGGGATGAGCAGTTCTTC. Translation: CASSQEGLAGGDEQFF.

The V gene is TRBV10-3, the J gene TRBJ1-1, with 8 bases fitting TRBD1. There are 12 residues in the CDR3. Trimming removed 6 bases from V and 4 bases from J; junction bases left unmatched: 1. Germline V gives CDR1 ENHRY, CDR2 SYGVKD. The CDR3 sequence: CAIRDRGTEAFF. CDR3 bases: TGTGCCATCAGAGACAGGGGCACTGAAGCTTTCTTT.

The rearrangement uses TRBV6-4 and TRBJ2-1; TRBD1 aligns across 8 bases. The trim removed 6 bases at V and 9 bases at J, leaving 4 bases unmatched. Germline loops: CDR1 MRHNA, CDR2 SNTAGT. The CDR3 covers 12 residues. The CDR3 loop is CASRPQGGEQFF. The CDR3 DNA sequence: TGTGCCAGCAGGCCACAGGGGGGTGAGCAGTTCTTC.

This chain joins TRBV9 and TRBJ2-1; the match to TRBD2 covers 8 bases. V gave up 4 bases and J gave up 7 bases; unmatched junction bases: 10. The CDR3 loop spans 15 amino acids. Germline CDR1 and CDR2: SGDLS and YYNGEE. The CDR3 bases are TGTGCCAGCAGCCACACCGGGGGGGTGAGTAATGAGCAGTTCTTC. It specifies CASSHTGGVSNEQFF.

The chain links TRBV21-1 to TRBJ1-5; the table names TRBD1, a call not compared with the DNA. TRBV21-1 is a pseudogene locus. The CDR3 consists of 15 residues. The CDR3 loop reads CASSKGRQGHQPQHF. For the CDR3, the DNA is TGTGCCAGCAGCAAAGGGCGCCAGGGCCATCAGCCCCAGCATTTT.

The V gene is TRBV28, the J gene TRBJ2-7; D ambiguous. CDR1 MDHEN and CDR2 SYDVKM come from the germline V gene. The CDR3 extends over 15 amino acids. V lost 5 bases to trimming and J lost 0 bases, with 14 bases between them. CDR3 in amino acids: CASSPPLGRSYEQYF. The DNA for the CDR3 is TGTGCCAGCAGTCCACCCCTGGGCCGCTCCTACGAGCAGTACTTC.

This chain uses TRBV7-9 with TRBJ1-6; D uncertain. From germline, CDR1 is SEHNR and CDR2 FQNEAQ (reference sequence). The germline V and J ends were trimmed by 5 bases and 0 bases, with 5 bases remaining between them. This CDR3 spans 14 amino acids. In DNA form, the CDR3 reads TGTGCCAGCAGCCGGGACTCCTATAATTCACCCCTCCACTTT. Translation gives CASSRDSYNSPLHF.

This clone was observed a few times. The chain uses TRBV3-1 (or the pseudogene TRBV3-2) and TRBJ1-1; 11 positions match TRBD1. This CDR3 has 16 residues. V lost 4 bases and J lost 1; bases outside the gene matches: 5. Germline V gene data show CDR1 as LGHDT and CDR2 as YNNKEL (reference sequence). CDR3 bases: TGTGCCAGCAGCCCCCGGGACAGGGGGTCGAACACTGAAGCTTTCTTT. This sequence encodes CASSPRDRGSNTEAFF.

V gene TRBV7-3 combines with J gene TRBJ2-5, with TRBD1 matching 11 bases. The germline V gene encodes CDR1 SGHTA and CDR2 FQGTGA. The length of the CDR3 is 15 residues. Losses at the gene ends were 5 bases for V and 1 base for J; bases not matched to a gene: 3. CDR3 residues: CASSPGTGGQETQYF. CDR3 nucleotides: TGTGCCAGCAGCCCTGGGACAGGGGGCCAAGAGACCCAGTACTTC.

The V and J genes are TRBV28 and TRBJ1-2; 10 bases map to TRBD1. J lost 4 bases, V lost 4 bases, and 12 bases had no gene match. CDR1 and CDR2 (germline): MDHEN, SYDVKM. There are 17 residues in the CDR3. The CDR3, as DNA: TGTGCCAGCAGTTCCGGGACAGGGGTCTCTTACACCTATGGCTACACCTTC. Translation: CASSSGTGVSYTYGYTF.

This rearrangement joins TRBV28 to TRBJ1-4; a possible D gene is TRBD1 (5 bases). Per germline, CDR1 MDHEN and CDR2 SYDVKM. Trimming removed 5 bases at V and 4 bases at J, with 14 bases between. The CDR3 consists of 15 residues. CDR3 residues: CASSAFGGSNEKLFF. In DNA, the CDR3 is TGTGCCAGCAGTGCCTTCGGGGGTAGTAATGAAAAACTGTTTTTT.

This chain joins TRBV3-1 (or the pseudogene TRBV3-2) and TRBJ2-7, with 8 bases aligning to TRBD1. Trimming cost V 5 bases and J 5 bases; bases outside gene matches: 5. The germline CDR1 and CDR2 sequences are LGHDT and YNNKEL (reference sequence). CDR3 length: 13 amino acids. CDR3 DNA sequence: TGTGCCAGCAGCAGGGACAGGTATAACGAGCAGTACTTC. Its translation is CASSRDRYNEQYF.

This clone was seen ten or more times. This chain's CDR3 is CASSIGSDRVNQPQHF. The CDR3 DNA follows: TGTGCCAGTAGTATAGGATCCGACAGGGTAAATCAGCCCCAGCATTTT. V is TRBV19 and J is TRBJ1-5, with 7 nucleotides matching TRBD1. J was trimmed by 4 bases and V by 1 base; bases with no gene match: 7. Per the germline V gene, CDR1 is LNHDA and CDR2 is SQIVND (reference sequence). This CDR3 is built from 16 residues.

The rearrangement links TRBV5-4 to TRBJ1-1; D unresolved. CDR1 and CDR2 (germline): SGHNT, YYREEE (reference sequence). The V and J ends lost 2 bases and 1 base respectively, with 6 bases between them. This CDR3 region has 13 residues. This CDR3 is CASSFNGNTEAFF. Here the CDR3 DNA reads TGTGCCAGCAGCTTTAACGGGAACACTGAAGCTTTCTTT.

J is TRBJ2-3 and V is TRBV6-2 or TRBV6-3; 8 nucleotides match TRBD1. This CDR3 spans 14 amino acids. Germline loops: CDR1 MNHEY, CDR2 SVGEGT. V was pared by 6 bases and J by 2 bases, with 4 bases of the junction left unmatched. In nucleotides, the CDR3 is TGTGCCAGCAGCCCGACAGGGGTCACAGATACGCAGTATTTT. It specifies CASSPTGVTDTQYF.

This sequence joins TRBV9 and TRBJ1-2; TRBD1 matches at 10 bases. The germline V gene encodes CDR1 SGDLS and CDR2 YYNGEE. V trimming: 3 bases; J trimming: 0 bases; junction bases outside the gene matches: 5. The CDR3 length is 16 residues. The CDR3 reads CASSARQGASNYGYTF. Here the CDR3 DNA reads TGTGCCAGCAGCGCGAGACAGGGGGCGTCTAACTATGGCTACACCTTC.

This rearrangement joins TRBV5-1 to TRBJ1-4; 7 positions match TRBD1. Germline values: CDR1 SGHRS, CDR2 YFSETQ. The CDR3 consists of 13 residues. J lost 5 bases, V lost 3 bases, and 1 base had no gene match. In nucleotides, the CDR3 is TGCGCCAGCAGCTGGGACAGAAATGAAAAACTGTTTTTT. Encoded protein: CASSWDRNEKLFF.